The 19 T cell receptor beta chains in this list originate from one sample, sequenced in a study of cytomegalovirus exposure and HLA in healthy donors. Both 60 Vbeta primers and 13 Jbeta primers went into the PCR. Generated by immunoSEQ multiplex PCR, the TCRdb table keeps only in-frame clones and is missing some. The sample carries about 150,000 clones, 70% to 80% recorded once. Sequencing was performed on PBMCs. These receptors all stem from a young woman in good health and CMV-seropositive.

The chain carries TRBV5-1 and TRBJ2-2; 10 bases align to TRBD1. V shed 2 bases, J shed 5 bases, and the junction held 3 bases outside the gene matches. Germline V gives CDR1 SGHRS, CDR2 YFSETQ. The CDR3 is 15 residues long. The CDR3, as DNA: TGCGCCAGCAGCTTCGGACAGGGGGGAACCGGGGAGCTGTTTTTT. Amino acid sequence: CASSFGQGGTGELFF.

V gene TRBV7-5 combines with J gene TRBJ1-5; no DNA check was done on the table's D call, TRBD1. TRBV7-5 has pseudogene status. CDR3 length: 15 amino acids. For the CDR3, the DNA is TGTGTCAGAAGAGTACCCAGGTATAGCAATCAGCCCCAGCATTTT. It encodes CVRRVPRYSNQPQHF.

The CDR3 is CAWSVAGPLFF. As DNA, the CDR3 is TGTGCCTGGAGTGTCGCAGGGCCCCTGTTTTTT. The chain uses TRBV30 and TRBJ1-4; D possibly corresponds to TRBD1 (5 bases). CDR1 is GTSNPN, CDR2 SVGIG, per germline (reference sequence). The ends were cut back, 0 bases at V and 14 bases at J, with 10 bases in the middle. This CDR3 comprises 11 residues.

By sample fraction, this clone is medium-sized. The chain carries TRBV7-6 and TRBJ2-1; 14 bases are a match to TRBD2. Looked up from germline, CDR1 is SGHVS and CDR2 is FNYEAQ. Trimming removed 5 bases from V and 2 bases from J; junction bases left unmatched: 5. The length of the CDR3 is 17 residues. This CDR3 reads CASSAGTSGSPYNEQFF. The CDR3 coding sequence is TGTGCCAGCAGCGCGGGGACTAGCGGGAGTCCCTACAATGAGCAGTTCTTC.

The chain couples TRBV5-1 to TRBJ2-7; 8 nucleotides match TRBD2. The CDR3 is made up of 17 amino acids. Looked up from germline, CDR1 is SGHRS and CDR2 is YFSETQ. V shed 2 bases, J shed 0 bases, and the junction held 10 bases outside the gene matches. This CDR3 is CASSFLLGRASSYEQYF. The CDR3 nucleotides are TGCGCCAGCAGCTTCCTTCTCGGGAGGGCGAGCTCCTACGAGCAGTACTTC.

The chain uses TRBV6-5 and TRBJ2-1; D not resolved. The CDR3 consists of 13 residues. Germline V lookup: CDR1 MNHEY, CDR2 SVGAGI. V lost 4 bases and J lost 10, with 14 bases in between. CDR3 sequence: CASSSRPLGEQFF. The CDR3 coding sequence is TGTGCCAGCAGTTCTCGACCCCTCGGGGAGCAGTTCTTC.

The CDR3 DNA reads as TGTGCCAGCCTTTTCCGAGGTCAGCTGAACACTGAAGCTTTCTTT. Amino acids: CASLFRGQLNTEAFF. The chain uses TRBV6-5 and TRBJ1-1; no reliable D call. CDR3 length: 15 residues. Germline CDR1 MNHEY, CDR2 SVGAGI. The V end lost 8 bases, the J end lost 0 bases, and 16 bases lay between the germline ends.

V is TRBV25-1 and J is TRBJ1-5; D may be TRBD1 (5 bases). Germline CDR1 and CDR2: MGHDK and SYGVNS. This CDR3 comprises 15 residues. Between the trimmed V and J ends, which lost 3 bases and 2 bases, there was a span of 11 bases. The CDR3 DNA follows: TGTGCCAGCAGTGACCTAGGGGAGGGCAATCAGCCCCAGCATTTT. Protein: CASSDLGEGNQPQHF.

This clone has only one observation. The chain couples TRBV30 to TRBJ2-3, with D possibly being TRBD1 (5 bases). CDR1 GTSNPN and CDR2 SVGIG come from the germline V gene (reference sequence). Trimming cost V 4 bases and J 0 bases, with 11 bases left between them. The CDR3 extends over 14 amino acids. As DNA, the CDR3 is TGTGCCTGGAACATTAGGGGTAGCACAGATACGCAGTATTTT. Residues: CAWNIRGSTDTQYF.

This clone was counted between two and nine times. The CDR3 DNA is TGTGCCAGCAGCTCCGCGGGACGAGGGGCTGAGCAGTTCTTC. Translating it yields CASSSAGRGAEQFF. V is TRBV11-3 and J is TRBJ2-1; a possible D gene is TRBD2 (6 bases). Germline V gene lookup returns CDR1 SGHNT and CDR2 YENEEA. Trimming left V 4 bases short and J 9 bases short, with 16 bases between. CDR3 length equals 14 residues. The full variable domain, with the rest looked up from reference TRBV11-3 and TRBJ2-1, is EAGVVQSPRYKIIEKKQPVAFWCNPISGHNTLYWYLQNLGQGPELLIRYENEEAVDDSQLPKDRFSAERLKGVDSTLKIQPAELGDSAVYLCASSSAGRGAEQFFGPGTRLTVL.

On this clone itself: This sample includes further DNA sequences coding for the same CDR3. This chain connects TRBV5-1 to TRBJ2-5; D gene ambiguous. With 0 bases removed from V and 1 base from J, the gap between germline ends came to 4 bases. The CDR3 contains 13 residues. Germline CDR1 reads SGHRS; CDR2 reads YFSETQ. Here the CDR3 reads CASSLVLQETQYF. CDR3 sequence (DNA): TGCGCCAGCAGCTTGGTTCTCCAAGAGACCCAGTACTTC.

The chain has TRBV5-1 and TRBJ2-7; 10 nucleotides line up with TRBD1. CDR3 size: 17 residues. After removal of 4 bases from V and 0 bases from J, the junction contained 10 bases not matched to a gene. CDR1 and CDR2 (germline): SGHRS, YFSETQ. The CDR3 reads CASSRSPGQGSSYEQYF. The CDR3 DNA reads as TGCGCCAGCAGCAGATCGCCGGGACAGGGGAGCTCCTACGAGCAGTACTTC.

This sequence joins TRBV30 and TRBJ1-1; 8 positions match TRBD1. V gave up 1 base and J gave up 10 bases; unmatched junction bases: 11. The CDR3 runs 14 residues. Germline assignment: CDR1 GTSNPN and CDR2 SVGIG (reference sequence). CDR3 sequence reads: CAWSAGQGEVGAFF. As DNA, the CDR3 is TGTGCCTGGAGTGCCGGACAGGGAGAAGTGGGAGCTTTCTTT.

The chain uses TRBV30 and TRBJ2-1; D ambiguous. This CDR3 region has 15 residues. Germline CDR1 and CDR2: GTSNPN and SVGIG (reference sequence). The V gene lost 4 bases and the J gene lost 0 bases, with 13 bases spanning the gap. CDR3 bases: TGTGCCTGGACCGGGTCCCCGAGCTCCTACAATGAGCAGTTCTTC. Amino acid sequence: CAWTGSPSSYNEQFF.

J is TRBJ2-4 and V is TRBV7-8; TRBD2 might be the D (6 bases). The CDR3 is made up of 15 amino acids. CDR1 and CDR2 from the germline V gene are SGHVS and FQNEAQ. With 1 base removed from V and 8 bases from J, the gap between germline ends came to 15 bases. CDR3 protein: CASSLGGRGGDIQYF. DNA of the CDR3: TGTGCCAGCAGCTTAGGCGGCCGGGGAGGAGACATTCAGTACTTC.

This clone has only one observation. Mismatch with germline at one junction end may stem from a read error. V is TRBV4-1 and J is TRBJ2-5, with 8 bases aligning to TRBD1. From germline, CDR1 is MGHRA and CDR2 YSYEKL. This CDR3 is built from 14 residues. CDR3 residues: CASSQVGTGQRMNF. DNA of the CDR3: TGCGCCAGCAGCCAAGTCGGGACAGGTCAGAGGATGAACTTC.

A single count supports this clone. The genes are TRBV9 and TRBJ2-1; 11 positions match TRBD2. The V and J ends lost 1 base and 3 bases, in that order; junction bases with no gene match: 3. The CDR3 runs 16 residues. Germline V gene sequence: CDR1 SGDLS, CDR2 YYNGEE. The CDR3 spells CASSVWGTSGYNEQFF. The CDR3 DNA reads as TGTGCCAGCAGCGTATGGGGGACTAGCGGCTACAATGAGCAGTTCTTC.

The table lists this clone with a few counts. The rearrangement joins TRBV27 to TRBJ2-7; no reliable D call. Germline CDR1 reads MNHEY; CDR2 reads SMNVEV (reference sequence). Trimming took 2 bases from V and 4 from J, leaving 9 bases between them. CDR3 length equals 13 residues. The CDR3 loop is CASSLSKRYEQYF. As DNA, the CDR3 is TGTGCCAGCAGTTTAAGTAAGCGATACGAGCAGTACTTC.

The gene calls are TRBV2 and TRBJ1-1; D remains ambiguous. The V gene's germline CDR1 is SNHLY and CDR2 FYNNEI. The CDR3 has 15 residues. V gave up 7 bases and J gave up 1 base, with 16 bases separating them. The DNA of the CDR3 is TGTGCCAGCAAGCCATGGGAGCACGAGAACACTGAAGCTTTCTTT. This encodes CASKPWEHENTEAFF. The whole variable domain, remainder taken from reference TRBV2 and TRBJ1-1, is EPEVTQTPSHQVTQMGQEVILRCVPISNHLYFYWYRQILGQKVEFLVSFYNNEISEKSEIFDDQFSVERPDGSNFTLKIRSTKLEDSAMYFCASKPWEHENTEAFFGQGTRLTVV.